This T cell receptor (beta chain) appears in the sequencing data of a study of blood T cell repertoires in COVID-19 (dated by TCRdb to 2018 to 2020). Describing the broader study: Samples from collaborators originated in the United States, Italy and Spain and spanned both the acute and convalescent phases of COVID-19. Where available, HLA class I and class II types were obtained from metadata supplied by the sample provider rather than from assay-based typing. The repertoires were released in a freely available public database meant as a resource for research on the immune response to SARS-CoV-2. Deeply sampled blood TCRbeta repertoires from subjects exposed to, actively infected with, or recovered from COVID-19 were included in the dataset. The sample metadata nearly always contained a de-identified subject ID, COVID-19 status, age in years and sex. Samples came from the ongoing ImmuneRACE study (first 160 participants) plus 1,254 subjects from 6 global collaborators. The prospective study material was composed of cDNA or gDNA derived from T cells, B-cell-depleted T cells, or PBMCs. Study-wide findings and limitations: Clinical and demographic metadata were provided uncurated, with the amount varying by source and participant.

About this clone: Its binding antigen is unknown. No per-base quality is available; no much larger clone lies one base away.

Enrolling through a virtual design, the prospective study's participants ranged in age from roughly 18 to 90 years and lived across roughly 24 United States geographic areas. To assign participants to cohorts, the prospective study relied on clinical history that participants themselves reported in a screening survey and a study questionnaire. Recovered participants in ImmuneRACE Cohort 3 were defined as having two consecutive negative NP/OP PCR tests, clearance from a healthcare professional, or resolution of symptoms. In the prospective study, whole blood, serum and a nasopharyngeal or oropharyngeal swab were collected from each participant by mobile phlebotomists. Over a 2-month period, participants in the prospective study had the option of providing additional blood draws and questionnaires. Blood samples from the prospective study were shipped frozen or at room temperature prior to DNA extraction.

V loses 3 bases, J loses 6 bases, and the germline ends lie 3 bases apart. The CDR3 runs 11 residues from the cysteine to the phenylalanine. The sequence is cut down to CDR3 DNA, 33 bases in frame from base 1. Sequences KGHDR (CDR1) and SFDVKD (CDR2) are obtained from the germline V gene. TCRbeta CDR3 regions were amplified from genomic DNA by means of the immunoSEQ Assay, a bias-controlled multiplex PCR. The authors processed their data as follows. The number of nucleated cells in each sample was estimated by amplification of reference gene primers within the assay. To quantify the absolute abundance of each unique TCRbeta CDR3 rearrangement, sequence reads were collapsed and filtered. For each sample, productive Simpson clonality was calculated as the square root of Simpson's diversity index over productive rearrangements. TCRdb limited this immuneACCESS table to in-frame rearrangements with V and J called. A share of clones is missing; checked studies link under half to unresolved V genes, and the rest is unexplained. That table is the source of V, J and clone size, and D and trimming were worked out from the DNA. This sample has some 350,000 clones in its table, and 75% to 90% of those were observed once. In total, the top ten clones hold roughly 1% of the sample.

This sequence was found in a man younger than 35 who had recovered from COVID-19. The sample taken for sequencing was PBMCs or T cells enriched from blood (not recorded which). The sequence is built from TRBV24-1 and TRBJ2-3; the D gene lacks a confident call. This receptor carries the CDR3 CATSDRDTQYF. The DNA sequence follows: TGTGCCACCAGTGATCGGGATACGCAGTATTTT.